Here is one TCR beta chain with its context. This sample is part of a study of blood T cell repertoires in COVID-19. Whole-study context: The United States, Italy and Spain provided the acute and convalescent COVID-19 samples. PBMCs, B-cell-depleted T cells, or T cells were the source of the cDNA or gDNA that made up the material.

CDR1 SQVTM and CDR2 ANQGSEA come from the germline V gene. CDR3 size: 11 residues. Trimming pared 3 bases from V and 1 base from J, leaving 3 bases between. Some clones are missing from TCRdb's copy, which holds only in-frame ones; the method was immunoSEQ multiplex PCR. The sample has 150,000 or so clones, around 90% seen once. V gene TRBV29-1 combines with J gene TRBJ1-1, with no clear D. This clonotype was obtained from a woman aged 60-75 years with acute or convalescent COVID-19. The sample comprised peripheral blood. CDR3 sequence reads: CSVDGNTEAFF. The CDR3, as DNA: TGCAGCGTTGACGGGAACACTGAAGCTTTCTTT.